The 14 T cell receptor beta chains given below trace back to one sample, sequenced in a study of shared clonotypes between healthy human individuals. The assay was immunoSEQ multiplex PCR, and TCRdb's table has in-frame clones only and misses some. Of 2 million to 2.5 million clones in the sample, roughly 93% were seen once. The source material was naive CD4+ T cells from PBMCs. The subset is: CD45RA+ positively selected. These receptor sequences come from a young man in good health. Some clones in this sample may be carry-over from other donors' samples.

V and J are TRBV18 and TRBJ2-1; 13 bases fit TRBD2. The CDR3 is made up of 15 amino acids. Germline V gene data show CDR1 as KGHSH and CDR2 as LQKENI. The V gene end was trimmed by 5 bases and the J gene end by 5 bases; junction bases not matched to a gene: 3. The CDR3 spells CASSNGLAGDNEQFF. CDR3 bases: TGTGCCAGCTCAAATGGACTAGCGGGGGACAATGAGCAGTTCTTC.

The chain joins TRBV5-4 to TRBJ2-1; 8 nucleotides align to TRBD2. The J segment lost 8 bases and the V segment lost 6 bases, leaving 10 bases of the junction unmatched. The CDR3 is 14 residues long. In germline, CDR1 is SGHNT, CDR2 YYREEE (reference sequence). CDR3 nucleotide sequence: TGTGCCAGCAACGATCCGGGACTAGGTTATGAGCAGTTCTTC. Protein sequence: CASNDPGLGYEQFF. Filled out from reference TRBV5-4 and TRBJ2-1, the complete variable domain reads ETGVTQSPTHLIKTRGQQVTLRCSSQSGHNTVSWYQQALGQGPQFIFQYYREEENGRGNFPPRFSGLQFPNYSSELNVNALELDDSALYLCASNDPGLGYEQFFGPGTRLTVL.

V gene TRBV4-3 combines with J gene TRBJ2-2; D gene unclear. Trimming shortened V by 1 base and J by 6 bases, and 9 bases separated the two germline ends. CDR3 length equals 14 residues. Germline-derived CDR1 and CDR2 are LGHNA and YSLEER. The CDR3: CASSQGIPPGELFF. CDR3 DNA sequence: TGCGCCAGCAGCCAAGGAATCCCTCCCGGGGAGCTGTTTTTT.

This clone was picked up one time. Other DNA sequences in this sample translate to the same CDR3. The chain uses TRBV5-1 and TRBJ2-2; a possible D gene is TRBD2 (7 bases). The length of the CDR3 is 16 residues. Trimming took 0 bases from V and 2 from J, leaving 11 bases between them. CDR1 and CDR2 (germline): SGHRS, YFSETQ. The CDR3 sequence: CASSLGAGANTGELFF. For the CDR3, the DNA is TGCGCCAGCAGCTTGGGGGCGGGGGCCAACACCGGGGAGCTGTTTTTT.

The chain recombines TRBV6-1 with TRBJ1-1; D gene uncertain. This CDR3 comprises 15 residues. Germline CDR1 is MNHNS and CDR2 is SASEGT. V dropped 1 base and J dropped 4 bases, with 13 bases sitting between them. DNA of the CDR3: TGTGCCAGCAGTGAAGAACTCGGAGTGGGCACTGAAGCTTTCTTT. It is translated as CASSEELGVGTEAFF.

This clone occurred once. This chain connects TRBV4-1 to TRBJ2-1, with D perhaps matching TRBD2 (5 bases). The CDR3 is 17 amino acids. The V gene's germline CDR1 is MGHRA and CDR2 YSYEKL. The V end was cut by 1 base, the J end by 2 bases, with 15 bases between. The CDR3 reads CASSQGTLGVAYNEQFF. The DNA of the CDR3 is TGCGCCAGCAGCCAAGGAACGCTCGGGGTTGCCTACAATGAGCAGTTCTTC.

This rearrangement joins TRBV5-6 to TRBJ2-1; no clear D gene. There are 13 residues in the CDR3. Per germline, CDR1 SGHDT and CDR2 YYEEEE. V lost 4 bases and J 6 bases, leaving 11 bases between the germline ends. The CDR3 sequence is CASSLGRFNEQFF. In nucleotides, the CDR3 is TGTGCCAGCAGCCTCGGCAGGTTCAATGAGCAGTTCTTC. The full variable domain, its missing parts supplied by reference TRBV5-6 and TRBJ2-1, is DAGVTQSPTHLIKTRGQQVTLRCSPKSGHDTVSWYQQALGQGPQFIFQYYEEEERQRGNFPDRFSGHQFPNYSSELNVNALLLGDSALYLCASSLGRFNEQFFGPGTRLTVL.

The rearrangement uses TRBV5-4 and TRBJ2-3; TRBD2 matches at 9 bases. Trimming cost V 2 bases and J 4 bases; bases outside gene matches: 8. The CDR3 totals 16 residues. CDR1 is SGHNT and CDR2 is YYREEE in the germline V gene (reference sequence). CDR3 in DNA: TGTGCCAGCAGCTTAGGCGGGAGGGCCGATGCAGATACGCAGTATTTT. Protein product: CASSLGGRADADTQYF.

This chain joins TRBV4-2 and TRBJ2-5; 11 bases are shared with TRBD2. The CDR3 spans 15 residues. J lost 5 bases, V lost 2 bases, and 4 bases had no gene match. The germline gives CDR1 LGHNA, CDR2 YNFKEQ. Here the CDR3 DNA reads TGTGCCAGCAGCCAACACGGGACTAGCGGCGAGACCCAGTACTTC. This gives the protein CASSQHGTSGETQYF.

The chain links TRBV29-1 to TRBJ2-2; TRBD1 might be the D (6 bases). Trimming pared 7 bases from V and 0 bases from J, leaving 12 bases between. This CDR3 spans 14 amino acids. CDR1 and CDR2 from the germline V gene are SQVTM and ANQGSEA. The CDR3 spells CSARTGTNTGELFF. In nucleotides, the CDR3 is TGCAGCGCCCGAACAGGGACGAACACCGGGGAGCTGTTTTTT.

The rearrangement uses TRBV6-6 and TRBJ2-7; maybe TRBD1 (6 bases). There are 15 residues in the CDR3. V was pared by 7 bases and J by 0 bases, with 16 bases between. Germline values: CDR1 MNHNY, CDR2 SVGAGI (reference sequence). The CDR3 sequence is CASTPRDTTSYEQYF. CDR3 in DNA: TGTGCCAGCACCCCTCGGGACACCACCTCCTACGAGCAGTACTTC.

The V and J genes are TRBV11-2 and TRBJ2-5, with 12 nucleotides matching TRBD2. The CDR3 covers 16 residues. Germline loops: CDR1 SGHAT, CDR2 FQNNGV. V dropped 1 base and J dropped 1; count of bases not matched to a gene: 1. The CDR3 sequence is CASSLGTSGAQETQYF. CDR3 DNA sequence: TGTGCCAGCAGCTTAGGGACTAGCGGGGCCCAAGAGACCCAGTACTTC. Full variable domain (remainder filled in from reference TRBV11-2 and TRBJ2-5): EAGVAQSPRYKIIEKRQSVAFWCNPISGHATLYWYQQILGQGPKLLIQFQNNGVVDDSQLPKDRFSAERLKGVDSTLKIQPAKLEDSAVYLCASSLGTSGAQETQYFGPGTRLLVL.

This rearrangement joins TRBV5-1 to TRBJ1-2, with D perhaps TRBD1 (6 bases). The CDR3 runs 12 residues. Germline V CDR1 and CDR2: SGHRS, YFSETQ. Trimming shortened V by 5 bases and J by 8 bases, and 13 bases separated the two germline ends. The CDR3 bases are TGCGCCAGCAGTCCCGGGGGCTGGGGCTACACCTTC. Amino acids: CASSPGGWGYTF. Drawing the rest from reference TRBV5-1 and TRBJ1-2, the complete variable domain is KAGVTQTPRYLIKTRGQQVTLSCSPISGHRSVSWYQQTPGQGLQFLFEYFSETQRNKGNFPGRFSGRQFSNSRSEMNVSTLELGDSALYLCASSPGGWGYTFGSGTRLTVV.

V and J are TRBV5-1 and TRBJ2-3; maybe TRBD1 (6 bases). CDR1 is SGHRS and CDR2 is YFSETQ in the germline V gene. This CDR3 comprises 14 residues. The V and J ends lost 0 bases and 5 bases respectively, with 10 bases between them. The CDR3 loop reads CASSLVQGQDTQYF. CDR3 sequence (DNA): TGCGCCAGCAGCTTGGTGCAGGGGCAAGATACGCAGTATTTT.